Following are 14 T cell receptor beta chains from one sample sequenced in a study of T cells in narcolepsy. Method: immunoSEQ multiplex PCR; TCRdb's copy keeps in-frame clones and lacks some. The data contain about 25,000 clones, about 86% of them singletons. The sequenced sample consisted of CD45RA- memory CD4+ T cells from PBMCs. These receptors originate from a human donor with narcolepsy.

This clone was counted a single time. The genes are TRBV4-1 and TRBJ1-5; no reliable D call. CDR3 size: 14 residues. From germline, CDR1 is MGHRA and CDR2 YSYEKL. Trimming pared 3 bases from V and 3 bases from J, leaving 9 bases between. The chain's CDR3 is CASSQDSNNQPQHF. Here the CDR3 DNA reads TGCGCCAGCAGCCAGGACTCAAACAATCAGCCCCAGCATTTT.

DNA of the CDR3: TGCAGCGAGGGCCCGGGGGGGGATACGCAGTATTTT. It codes for CSEGPGGDTQYF. This chain links TRBV29-1 with TRBJ2-3, with 8 bases matching TRBD2. Germline trimming cut 7 bases from V and 6 bases from J; bases unmatched to any gene: 6. Germline V CDR1 and CDR2: SQVTM, ANQGSEA. This CDR3 region has 12 residues.

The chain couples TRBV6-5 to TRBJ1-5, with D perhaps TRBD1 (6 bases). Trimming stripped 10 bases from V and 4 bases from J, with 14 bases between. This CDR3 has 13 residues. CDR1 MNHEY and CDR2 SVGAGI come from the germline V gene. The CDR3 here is CATRPGQNQPQHF. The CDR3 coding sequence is TGTGCCACACGTCCCGGACAGAATCAGCCCCAGCATTTT.

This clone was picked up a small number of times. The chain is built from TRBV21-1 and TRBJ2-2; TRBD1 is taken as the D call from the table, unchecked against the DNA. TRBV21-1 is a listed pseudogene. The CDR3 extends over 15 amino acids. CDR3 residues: CASSKGTGETGELFF. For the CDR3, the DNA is TGTGCCAGCAGCAAAGGGACAGGGGAAACCGGGGAGCTGTTTTTT.

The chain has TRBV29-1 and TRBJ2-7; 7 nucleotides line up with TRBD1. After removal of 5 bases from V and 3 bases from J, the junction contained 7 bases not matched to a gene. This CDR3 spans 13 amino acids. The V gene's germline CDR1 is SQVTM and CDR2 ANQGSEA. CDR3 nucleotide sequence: TGCAGCGTTAGGTCAGGGGGTTTCTACGAGCAGTACTTC. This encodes CSVRSGGFYEQYF.

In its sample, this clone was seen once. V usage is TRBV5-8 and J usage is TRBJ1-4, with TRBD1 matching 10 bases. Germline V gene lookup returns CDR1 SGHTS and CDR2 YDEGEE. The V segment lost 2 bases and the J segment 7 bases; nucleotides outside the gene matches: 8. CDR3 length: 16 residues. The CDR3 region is CASSLRDRGWAEKLFF. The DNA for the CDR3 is TGTGCCAGCAGCTTACGGGACAGGGGATGGGCTGAAAAACTGTTTTTT.

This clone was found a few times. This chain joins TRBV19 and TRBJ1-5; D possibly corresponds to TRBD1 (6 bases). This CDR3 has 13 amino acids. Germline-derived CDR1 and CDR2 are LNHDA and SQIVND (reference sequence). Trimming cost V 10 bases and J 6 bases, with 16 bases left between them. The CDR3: CAISQGVRQPQHF. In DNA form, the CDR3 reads TGTGCCATTTCACAGGGAGTACGTCAGCCCCAGCATTTT.

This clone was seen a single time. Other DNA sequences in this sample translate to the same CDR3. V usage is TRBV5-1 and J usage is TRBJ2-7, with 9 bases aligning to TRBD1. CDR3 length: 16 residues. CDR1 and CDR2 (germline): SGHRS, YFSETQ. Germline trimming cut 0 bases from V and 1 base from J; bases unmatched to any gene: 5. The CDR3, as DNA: TGCGCCAGCAGCTTGGAAGGGACAGGGTCTTCCTACGAGCAGTACTTC. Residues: CASSLEGTGSSYEQYF.

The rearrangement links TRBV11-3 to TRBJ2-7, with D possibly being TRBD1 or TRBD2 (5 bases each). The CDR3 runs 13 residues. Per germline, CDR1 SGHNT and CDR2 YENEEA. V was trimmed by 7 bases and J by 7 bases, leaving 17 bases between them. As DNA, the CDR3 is TGTGCCAGCAACCGGGGACCTACGAGGGAGCAGTACTTC. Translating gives CASNRGPTREQYF.

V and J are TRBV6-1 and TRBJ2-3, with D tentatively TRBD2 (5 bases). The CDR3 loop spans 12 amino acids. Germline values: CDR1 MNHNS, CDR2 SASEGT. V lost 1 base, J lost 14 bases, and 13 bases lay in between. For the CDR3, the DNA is TGTGCCAGCAGTGAAGGGACTCTGATGGGGTATTTT. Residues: CASSEGTLMGYF.

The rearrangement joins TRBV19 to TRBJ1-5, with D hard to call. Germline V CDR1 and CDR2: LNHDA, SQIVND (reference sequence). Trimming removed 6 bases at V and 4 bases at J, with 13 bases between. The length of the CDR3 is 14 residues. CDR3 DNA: TGTGCCAGTAGGGAGACCCAAGGGAATCAGCCCCAGCATTTT. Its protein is CASRETQGNQPQHF.

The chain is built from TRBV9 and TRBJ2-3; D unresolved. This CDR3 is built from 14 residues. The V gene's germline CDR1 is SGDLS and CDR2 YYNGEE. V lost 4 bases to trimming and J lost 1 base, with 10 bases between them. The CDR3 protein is CASSPMVGTDTQYF. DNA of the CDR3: TGTGCCAGCAGCCCTATGGTGGGCACAGATACGCAGTATTTT.

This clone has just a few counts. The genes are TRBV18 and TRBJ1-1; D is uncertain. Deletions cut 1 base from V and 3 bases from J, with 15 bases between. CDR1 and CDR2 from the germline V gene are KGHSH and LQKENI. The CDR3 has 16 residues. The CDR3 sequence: CASSPQVGFSYTEAFF. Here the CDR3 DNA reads TGTGCCAGCTCACCACAAGTCGGGTTCTCTTACACTGAAGCTTTCTTT.

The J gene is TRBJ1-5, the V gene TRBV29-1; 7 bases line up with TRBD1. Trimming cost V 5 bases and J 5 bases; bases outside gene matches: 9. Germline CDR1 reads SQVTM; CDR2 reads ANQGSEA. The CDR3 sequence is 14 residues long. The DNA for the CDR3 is TGCAGCGTTTCCTTCCAGGGGGGAGATCAGCCCCAGCATTTT. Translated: CSVSFQGGDQPQHF.